Listed below are T cell receptor beta chains from one sample, sequenced in a study of CD4 and CD8 cells across lung adenocarcinoma regions. TCRdb itself ran the PCR reads through MiXCR, one entry per CDR3 protein. This table holds around 10,000 distinct CDR3 sequences, about 45% found once. The sample taken for sequencing was CD4+ T cells from the margin of a lung tumor. The receptor set was obtained from a female donor with lung adenocarcinoma. The CD4 and CD8 labels of this study may be unreliable. Each CDR3 is given with its conserved first and last residue. A D gene is named only where the DNA matches it firmly. Size is omitted from some rows. Given values are once, few, many or a class for expanded clones.

D | J | V | size | DNA | CDR3
NA | TRBJ2-7 | TRBV6-1 | NA | TGTGCCAGCCTAGGGGCCCTTTCCTCCTACGAGCAGTACTTC | CASLGALSSYEQYF
TRBD2 | TRBJ2-1 | TRBV5-4 | few | TGTGCCAGCAGCAGCGGGAGGGCACACAATGAGCAGTTCTTC | CASSSGRAHNEQFF
TRBD2 | TRBJ2-1 | TRBV27 | few | TGTGCCAGCAGACCACTAGCGGTCTCCTACAATGAGCAGTTCTTC | CASRPLAVSYNEQFF
NA | TRBJ2-4 | TRBV6-1 | medium-sized | TGTGCCAGCAGTCTCGGGACAGCCAAAAACATTCAGTACTTC | CASSLGTAKNIQYF
NA | TRBJ2-2 | TRBV23-1 | NA | TGCGCCAGCAGTCGGGAGGAGCGGAACACCGGGGAGCTGTTTTTT | CASSREERNTGELFF
TRBD2 | TRBJ2-1 | TRBV11-2 | once | TGTGCCAGCAGCTTAGTCCCCGTTACTAGCGGGAGTCAGTCTGAGCAGTTCTTC | CASSLVPVTSGSQSEQFF
NA | TRBJ2-2 | TRBV10-3 | NA | TGTGCCATCAGTGAGTCCCGGGCTGGTCGCACCGGGGAGCTGTTTTTT | CAISESRAGRTGELFF
NA | TRBJ1-1 | TRBV6-4 | few | TGTGCCAGCAGTGCCGACGGGTTGAACACTGAAGCTTTCTTT | CASSADGLNTEAFF
NA | TRBJ2-1 | TRBV12-3/TRBV12-4 | NA | TGTGCCAGCAGTTTCGGGTCAGGAGGCGACCAAAGGGGGAACAATGAGCAGTTCTTC | CASSFGSGGDQRGNNEQFF
TRBD2 | TRBJ2-1 | TRBV14 | NA | TGTGCCAGCAGCCCGGGACTAGCGGGAGGGACCTTCTACAATGAGCAGTTCTTC | CASSPGLAGGTFYNEQFF
NA | TRBJ2-3 | TRBV27 | NA | TGTGCCAGCAGTTCGAGACATCCAGATACGCAGTATTTC | CASSSRHPDTQYF
NA | TRBJ2-1 | TRBV6-1 | medium-sized | TGTGCCAGCAGTGAAGCAACCCACAATGAGCAGTTCTTC | CASSEATHNEQFF
NA | TRBJ2-3 | TRBV7-2 | many | TGTGCCAGCAGCTTATCTAGGGTCACAGATACGCAGTATTTT | CASSLSRVTDTQYF
NA | TRBJ2-1 | TRBV6-5 | large | TGTGCCAGCAGTCTTGGGGCAGGGGGGCGATATGAGCAGTTCTTC | CASSLGAGGRYEQFF
TRBD1 | TRBJ2-1 | TRBV6-1 | NA | TGTGCCAGCAGTGAAGATCGACAGGGGTTTTTTACGGAGACCCAGTTCTTC | CASSEDRQGFFTETQFF
NA | TRBJ2-1 | TRBV30 | many | TGTGCCTGGAGGCGACAGAGTATATCCTACAATGAGCAGTTCTTC | CAWRRQSISYNEQFF
NA | TRBJ2-7 | TRBV6-1 | medium-sized | TGTGCCAGCAGTGGAGAGGCCTACTCCTACGAGCAGTACTTC | CASSGEAYSYEQYF
NA | TRBJ2-1 | TRBV24-1 | many | TGTGCCACCAGCGAAGGAACTCGCTTACAGGGACAGTTCTTC | CATSEGTRLQGQFF
TRBD2 | TRBJ2-1 | TRBV14 | many | TGTGCCAGCAGAGCGGGAGGGGGGTACAATGAGCAGTTCTTC | CASRAGGGYNEQFF
NA | TRBJ1-3 | TRBV4-1 | NA | TGCGCCAGCAGCCAAGTCCTCTCTGGAAACACCATATATTTT | CASSQVLSGNTIYF
TRBD2 | TRBJ2-5 | TRBV5-1 | many | TGCGCCAGCAGCTTGGTTCAAGCGGGGCAAGAGACCCAGTACTTC | CASSLVQAGQETQYF
NA | TRBJ2-3 | TRBV6-1 | NA | TGTGGGAGCAGTGACTTGGATACGCAGTATTTC | CGSSDLDTQYF
NA | TRBJ2-7 | TRBV6-1 | NA | TGTGCCAGGGGGGAAGGGGGACGAGACACAGAGACGCAGTACTTC | CARGEGGRDTETQYF
NA | TRBJ2-5 | TRBV11-1 | NA | TGTCGCAGGGGCTTATGGGGGGGGCGCGGGGGCCGGGCCCAAGAGACCCAGTACTTC | CRRGLWGGRGGRAQETQYF
TRBD2 | TRBJ2-5 | TRBV5-1 | NA | TGCGCCAGCAGCTTAGGACTAGCGGGAGGGCGAGGTGGAGAGCAGTACTTC | CASSLGLAGGRGGEQYF
TRBD1 | TRBJ1-1 | TRBV6-1 | medium-sized | TGTGCCAGCAGTAGCCGGGGACAGGGTTGGAACACTGAAGCTTTCTTT | CASSSRGQGWNTEAFF
NA | TRBJ2-7 | TRBV6-5 | medium-sized | TGTGCCAGCAGTTATGTTGGGAGCAATGAGTACGAGCAGTACTTC | CASSYVGSNEYEQYF
TRBD2 | TRBJ2-1 | TRBV6-5 | medium-sized | TGTGCCAGCAGTTTTTCCGGGACTAGCGGGAGGAGTGAGCAGTTCTTC | CASSFSGTSGRSEQFF
TRBD2 | TRBJ2-3 | TRBV6-1 | NA | TGTGCCAGCAGTGACCCGCGGGAGAGAAGCACAAATACGCAGTATTTT | CASSDPRERSTNTQYF
NA | TRBJ2-5 | TRBV11-1 | NA | TGTGCCAGCAGCTTAACGGAGACCCAGTACTTC | CASSLTETQYF
NA | TRBJ2-7 | TRBV27 | once | TGTGCCAGCAGTTTAAGGGGGGTCAGGGCCCTCAATGAGCAGTACTTC | CASSLRGVRALNEQYF
TRBD2 | TRBJ2-7 | TRBV11-2 | NA | TGTGCCAGCAGCTCGCCAATCATAGCGGGAACTACGTGGGAGCAGTACTTC | CASSSPIIAGTTWEQYF
NA | TRBJ2-7 | TRBV6-1 | once | TGTGCCAGCAGGACAGGTGCCTACGAGCAGTACTTC | CASRTGAYEQYF
TRBD1 | TRBJ2-3 | TRBV3-1 | few | TGTGCCAGCAGCCCAACCGGGACAGGGGCAGATACGCAGTATTTT | CASSPTGTGADTQYF
NA | TRBJ1-2 | TRBV6-1 | medium-sized | TGTGCCAGCAGCCAAGACAGGTTTGACTACACCTTC | CASSQDRFDYTF
NA | TRBJ2-4 | TRBV12-3/TRBV12-4 | NA | TGTGCCAGCAGTTTAGAAGGAGCGGAGCAGTACTTC | CASSLEGAEQYF
NA | TRBJ1-5 | TRBV6-1 | many | TGTGCCAGCAAGAGTACAGGGTCTGGCAATCAGCCCCAGCATTTT | CASKSTGSGNQPQHF
TRBD2 | TRBJ2-4 | TRBV4-1 | NA | TGCGCCAGCAGCCAGCCCTCTAGCGGGGGAAACATTCAGTACTTC | CASSQPSSGGNIQYF
TRBD1 | TRBJ2-1 | TRBV30 | NA | TGTGCCTGGGATGCAGGGGGTTTAGACAATGAGCAGTTCTTC | CAWDAGGLDNEQFF
NA | TRBJ2-3 | TRBV6-5 | medium-sized | TGTGCCAGCAGTTACCGTACTAGTTCCCATACGCAGTATTTT | CASSYRTSSHTQYF
NA | TRBJ2-7 | TRBV6-1 | NA | TGTGCCAGCAGTGTGGGCCCTGAAGGTGACGAGCAGTACTTC | CASSVGPEGDEQYF
TRBD1 | TRBJ1-2 | TRBV6-5 | few | TGTGCCAGCAGTTCGACAGGGGACCTCCTGGGCTACACCTTC | CASSSTGDLLGYTF
NA | TRBJ2-1 | TRBV6-4 | many | TGTGCCAGCAGTGACTCGCAGCGTGGCCCTTCCAATGAGCAGTTCTTC | CASSDSQRGPSNEQFF
NA | TRBJ2-7 | TRBV12-3/TRBV12-4 | NA | TGTGCCAGCAGTTCCCTCATGGACAAAGATACGCAGTACTTC | CASSSLMDKDTQYF
NA | TRBJ2-7 | TRBV27 | few | TGTGCCAGCAGTTTATTGAACAGGGCGGGAAGCCTCTACGAGCAGTACTTC | CASSLLNRAGSLYEQYF
TRBD2 | TRBJ2-7 | TRBV30 | NA | TGTGCCTGGACCACTAGCGGCACCTACGAGCAGTACTTC | CAWTTSGTYEQYF
NA | TRBJ2-5 | TRBV27 | NA | TGTGCCAGCAGTTTTCGGGGTCAGCCCAAGACCCAGTACTTC | CASSFRGQPKTQYF
NA | TRBJ2-2 | TRBV9 | few | TGTGCCAGCAGCGCGCAAGCCGGGGAGCTGTTTTTT | CASSAQAGELFF
NA | TRBJ2-7 | TRBV6-2/TRBV6-3 | medium-sized | TGTGCCAGCAGTTTCGATGACGGAGCCTACGAGCAGTACTTC | CASSFDDGAYEQYF
TRBD2 | TRBJ2-5 | TRBV7-2 | many | TGTGCCAGCAGCTTAACCGGGACTAAAGGGACCCAGTACTTC | CASSLTGTKGTQYF
TRBD2 | TRBJ2-7 | TRBV6-1 | NA | TGTGCCAGCAGAAGCCGACTAGCGGGAGCCGAGCAGTACTTC | CASRSRLAGAEQYF
TRBD2 | TRBJ2-1 | TRBV6-5 | NA | TGTGCCAGCAGTTTGTTGACTAGCGGGATGAACGAGCAGTTCTTC | CASSLLTSGMNEQFF